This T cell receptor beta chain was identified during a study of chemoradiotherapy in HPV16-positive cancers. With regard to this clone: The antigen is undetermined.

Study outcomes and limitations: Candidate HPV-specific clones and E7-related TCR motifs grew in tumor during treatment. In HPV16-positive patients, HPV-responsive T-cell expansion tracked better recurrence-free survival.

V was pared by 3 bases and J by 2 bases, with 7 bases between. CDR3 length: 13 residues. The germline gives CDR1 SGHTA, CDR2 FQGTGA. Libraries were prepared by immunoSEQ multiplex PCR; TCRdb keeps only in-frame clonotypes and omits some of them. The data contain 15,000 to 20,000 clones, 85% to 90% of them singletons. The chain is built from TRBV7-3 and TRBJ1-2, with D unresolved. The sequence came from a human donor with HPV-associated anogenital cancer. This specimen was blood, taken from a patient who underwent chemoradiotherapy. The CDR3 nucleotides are TGTGCCAGCAGCTTCGAGCTCAACTATGGCTACACCTTC. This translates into CASSFELNYGYTF.